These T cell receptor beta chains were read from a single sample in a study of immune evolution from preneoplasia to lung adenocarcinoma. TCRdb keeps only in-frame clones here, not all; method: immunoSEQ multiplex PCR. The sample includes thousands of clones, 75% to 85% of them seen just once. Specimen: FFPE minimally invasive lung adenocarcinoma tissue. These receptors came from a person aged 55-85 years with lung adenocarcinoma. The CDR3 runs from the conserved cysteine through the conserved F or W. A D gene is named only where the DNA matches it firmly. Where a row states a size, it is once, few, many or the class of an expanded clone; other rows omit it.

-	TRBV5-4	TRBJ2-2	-	TGTGCCAGCAGCTTGGACAGGGCGAACACCGGGGAGCTGTTTTTT	CASSLDRANTGELFF
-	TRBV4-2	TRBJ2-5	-	TGTGCCAGCAGCCAAGATTGGCTAGCGAAGGGAGAGACCCAGTACTTC	CASSQDWLAKGETQYF
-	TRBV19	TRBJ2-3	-	TGTGCCAGTATGCAGGGGGGGAGACCAGATACGCAGTATTTT	CASMQGGRPDTQYF
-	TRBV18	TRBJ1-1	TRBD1	TGTGCCAGCTCATCACAGGGGGAGGGCACTGAAGCTTTCTTT	CASSSQGEGTEAFF
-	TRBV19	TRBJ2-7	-	TGTGCCAGTAGAGTGGGGAGTGAGAACGAGCAGTACTTC	CASRVGSENEQYF
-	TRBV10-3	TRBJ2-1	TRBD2	TGTGCCATCGGGGGGACTAGCGGGAGTCTGGATGAGCAGTTCTTC	CAIGGTSGSLDEQFF
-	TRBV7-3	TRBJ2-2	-	TGTGCCAGCAGCCCTCAAAACACCGGGGAGCTGTTTTTT	CASSPQNTGELFF
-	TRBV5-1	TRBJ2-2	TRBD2	TGCGCCAGCAGCTTGCAGACTAGCGGGTCCGGGGAGCTGTTTTTT	CASSLQTSGSGELFF
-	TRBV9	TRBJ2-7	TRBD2	TGTGCCAGCAGCCCCGGACTGGGCGGGGGGTACTACGAGCAGTACTTC	CASSPGLGGGYYEQYF
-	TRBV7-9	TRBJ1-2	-	TGTGCCAGCAGCCCCCTCTATGGCTACACCTTC	CASSPLYGYTF
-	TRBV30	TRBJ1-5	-	TGTGCCTGGAGTGTACATCAGAATATAGGCAATCAGCCCCAGCATTTT	CAWSVHQNIGNQPQHF
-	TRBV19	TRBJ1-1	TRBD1	TGTGCCAGTAGTAATCCGGGACAGGGGAGAAACACTGAAGCTTTCTTT	CASSNPGQGRNTEAFF
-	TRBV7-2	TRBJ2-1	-	TGTGCCAGCAGCTTCAATCGGGCGGGATCGCTGTTCTTC	CASSFNRAGSLFF
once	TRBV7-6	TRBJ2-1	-	TGTGCCAGCAGCTTAGAAACGAAAAGCTCCTACAATGAGCAGTTCTTC	CASSLETKSSYNEQFF